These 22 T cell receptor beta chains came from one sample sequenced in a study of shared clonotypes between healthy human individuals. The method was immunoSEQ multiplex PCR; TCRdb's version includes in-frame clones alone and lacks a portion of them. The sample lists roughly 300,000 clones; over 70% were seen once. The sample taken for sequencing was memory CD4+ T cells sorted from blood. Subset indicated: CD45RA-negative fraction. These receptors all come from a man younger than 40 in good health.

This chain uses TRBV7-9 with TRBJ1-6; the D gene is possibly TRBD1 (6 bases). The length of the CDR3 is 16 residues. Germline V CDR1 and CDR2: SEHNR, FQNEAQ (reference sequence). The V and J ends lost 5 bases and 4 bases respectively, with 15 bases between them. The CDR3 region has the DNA TGTGCCAGCAGCCGGGCCGGGACACAATATAATTCACCCCTCCACTTT. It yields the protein CASSRAGTQYNSPLHF.

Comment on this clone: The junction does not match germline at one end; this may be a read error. CDR3 residues: CASSERGVSNQPQHF. CDR3 bases: TGTGCCAGTAGTGAAAGAGGAGTTAGCAATCAGCCCCAGCATTTT. The V and J genes are TRBV6-1 and TRBJ1-5; no firm D call. The CDR3 totals 15 residues. Germline V gives CDR1 MNHNS, CDR2 SASEGT.

The CDR3 DNA sequence: TGTGCCAGCTCATCCGCCGAAAAACTGTTTTTT. It specifies CASSSAEKLFF. V and J are TRBV18 and TRBJ1-4; D is undetermined. The length of the CDR3 is 11 residues. CDR1 is KGHSH and CDR2 is LQKENI in the germline V gene. The V end lost 5 bases, the J end lost 8 bases, and 6 bases lay between the germline ends.

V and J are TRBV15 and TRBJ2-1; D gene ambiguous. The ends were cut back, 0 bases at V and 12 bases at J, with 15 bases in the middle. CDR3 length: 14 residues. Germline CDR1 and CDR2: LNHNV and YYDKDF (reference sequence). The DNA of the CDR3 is TGTGCCACCAGCAGAGATCCCCTAACCGTGGGGCAGTTCTTC. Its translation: CATSRDPLTVGQFF.

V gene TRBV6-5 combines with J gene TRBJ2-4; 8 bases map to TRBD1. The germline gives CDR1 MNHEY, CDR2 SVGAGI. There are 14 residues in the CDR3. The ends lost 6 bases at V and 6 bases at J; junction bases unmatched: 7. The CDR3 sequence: CASRKTGAGNIQYF. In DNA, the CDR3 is TGTGCCAGCAGGAAGACAGGGGCGGGAAACATTCAGTACTTC.

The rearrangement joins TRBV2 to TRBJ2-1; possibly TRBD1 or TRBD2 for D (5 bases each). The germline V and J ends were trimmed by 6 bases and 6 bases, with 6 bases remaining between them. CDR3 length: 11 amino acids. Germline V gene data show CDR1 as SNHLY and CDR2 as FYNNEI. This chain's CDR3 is CASRGTNEQFF. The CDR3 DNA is TGTGCCAGCAGGGGGACCAATGAGCAGTTCTTC. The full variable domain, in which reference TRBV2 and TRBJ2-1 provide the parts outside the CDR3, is EPEVTQTPSHQVTQMGQEVILRCVPISNHLYFYWYRQILGQKVEFLVSFYNNEISEKSEIFDDQFSVERPDGSNFTLKIRSTKLEDSAMYFCASRGTNEQFFGPGTRLTVL.

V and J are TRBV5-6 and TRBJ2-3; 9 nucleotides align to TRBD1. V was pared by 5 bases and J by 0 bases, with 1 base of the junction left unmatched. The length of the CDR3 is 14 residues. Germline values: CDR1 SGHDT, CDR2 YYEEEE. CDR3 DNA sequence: TGTGCCAGCAGGGGGACAGGGAGCACAGATACGCAGTATTTT. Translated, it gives CASRGTGSTDTQYF.

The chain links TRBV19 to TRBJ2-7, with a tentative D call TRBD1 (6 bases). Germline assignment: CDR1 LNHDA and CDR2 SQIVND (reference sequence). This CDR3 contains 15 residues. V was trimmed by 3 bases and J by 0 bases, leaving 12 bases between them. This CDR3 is CASSIRGLSSYEQYF. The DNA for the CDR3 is TGTGCCAGTAGTATCAGGGGCTTGAGCTCCTACGAGCAGTACTTC. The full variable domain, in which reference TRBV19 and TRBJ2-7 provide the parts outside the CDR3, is DGGITQSPKYLFRKEGQNVTLSCEQNLNHDAMYWYRQDPGQGLRLIYYSQIVNDFQKGDIAEGYSVSREKKESFPLTVTSAQKNPTAFYLCASSIRGLSSYEQYFGPGTRLTVT.

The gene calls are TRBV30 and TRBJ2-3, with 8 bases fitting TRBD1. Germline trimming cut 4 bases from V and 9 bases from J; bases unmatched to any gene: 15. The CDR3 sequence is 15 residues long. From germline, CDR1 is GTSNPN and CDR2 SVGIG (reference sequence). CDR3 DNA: TGTGCCTGGACCAACGCCGGCACCACAGGGGGAACGCAGTATTTT. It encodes CAWTNAGTTGGTQYF.

Here the CDR3 DNA reads TGTGCCAGCAGCGTGACAGGGGAGGGTGAAGCTTTCTTT. Amino acids: CASSVTGEGEAFF. The chain couples TRBV5-4 to TRBJ1-1, with 8 bases aligning to TRBD1. The V segment lost 4 bases and the J segment 7 bases; nucleotides outside the gene matches: 6. Germline V lookup: CDR1 SGHNT, CDR2 YYREEE (reference sequence). The CDR3 has 13 amino acids.

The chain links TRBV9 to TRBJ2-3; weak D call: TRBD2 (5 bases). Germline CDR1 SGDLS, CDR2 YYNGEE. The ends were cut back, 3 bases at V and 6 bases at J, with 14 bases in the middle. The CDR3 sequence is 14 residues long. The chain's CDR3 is CASSGQLASDTQYF. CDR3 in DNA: TGTGCCAGCAGCGGCCAGTTAGCGTCGGATACGCAGTATTTT.

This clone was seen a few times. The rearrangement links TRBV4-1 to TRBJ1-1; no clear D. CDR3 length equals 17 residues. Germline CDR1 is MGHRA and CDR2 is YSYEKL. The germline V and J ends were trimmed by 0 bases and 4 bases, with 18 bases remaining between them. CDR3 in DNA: TGCGCCAGCAGCCAAGACCCCTTTGTTAGTGTCGGCACTGAAGCTTTCTTT. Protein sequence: CASSQDPFVSVGTEAFF.

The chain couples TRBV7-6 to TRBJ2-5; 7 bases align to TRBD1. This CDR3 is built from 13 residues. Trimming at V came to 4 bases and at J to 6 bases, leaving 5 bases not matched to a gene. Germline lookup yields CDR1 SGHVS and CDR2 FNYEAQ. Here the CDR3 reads CASSSTGRKTQYF. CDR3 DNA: TGTGCCAGCAGCTCGACAGGGAGAAAGACCCAGTACTTC.

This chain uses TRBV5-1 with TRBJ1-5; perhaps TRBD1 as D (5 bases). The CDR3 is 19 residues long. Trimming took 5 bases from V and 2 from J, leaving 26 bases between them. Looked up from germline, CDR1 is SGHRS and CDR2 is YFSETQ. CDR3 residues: CASSQALFGGSDGNQPQHF. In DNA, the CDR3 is TGCGCCAGCAGTCAAGCTCTGTTTGGGGGTTCGGATGGCAATCAGCCCCAGCATTTT.

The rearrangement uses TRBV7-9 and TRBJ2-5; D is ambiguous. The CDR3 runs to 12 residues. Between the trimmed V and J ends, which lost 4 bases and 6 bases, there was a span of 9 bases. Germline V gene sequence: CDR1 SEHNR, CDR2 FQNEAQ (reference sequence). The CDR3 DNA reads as TGTGCCAGCAGCTCAGATGGAAAGACCCAGTACTTC. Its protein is CASSSDGKTQYF. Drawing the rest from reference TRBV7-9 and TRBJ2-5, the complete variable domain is DTGVSQNPRHKITKRGQNVTFRCDPISEHNRLYWYRQTLGQGPEFLTYFQNEAQLEKSRLLSDRFSAERPKGSFSTLEIQRTEQGDSAMYLCASSSDGKTQYFGPGTRLLVL.

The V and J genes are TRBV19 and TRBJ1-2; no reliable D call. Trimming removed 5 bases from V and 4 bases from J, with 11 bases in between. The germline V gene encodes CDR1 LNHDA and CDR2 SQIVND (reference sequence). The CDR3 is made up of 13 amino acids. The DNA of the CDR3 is TGTGCCAGTAGTCGGGGTCTTTTCTATGGCTACACCTTC. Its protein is CASSRGLFYGYTF.

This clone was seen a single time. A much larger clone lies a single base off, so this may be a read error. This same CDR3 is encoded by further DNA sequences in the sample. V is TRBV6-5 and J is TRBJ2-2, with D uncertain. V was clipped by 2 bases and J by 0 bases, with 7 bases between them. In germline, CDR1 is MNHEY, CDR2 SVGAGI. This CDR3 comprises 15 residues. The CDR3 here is CASSYQAANTGELFF. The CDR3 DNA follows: TGTGCCAGCAGTTACCAGGCCGCGAACACCGGGGAGCTGTTTTTT.

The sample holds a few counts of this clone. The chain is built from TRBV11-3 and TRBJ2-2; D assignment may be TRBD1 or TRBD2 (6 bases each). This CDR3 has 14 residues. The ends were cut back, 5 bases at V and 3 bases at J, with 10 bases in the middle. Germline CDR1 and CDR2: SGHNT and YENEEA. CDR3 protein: CASSRGPDTGELFF. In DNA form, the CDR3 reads TGTGCCAGCAGCCGGGGGCCGGACACCGGGGAGCTGTTTTTT.

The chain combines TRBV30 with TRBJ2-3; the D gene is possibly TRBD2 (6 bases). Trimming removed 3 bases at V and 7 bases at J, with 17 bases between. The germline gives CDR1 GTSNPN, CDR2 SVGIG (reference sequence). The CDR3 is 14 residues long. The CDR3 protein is CAWSVVAGSNTQYF. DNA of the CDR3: TGTGCCTGGAGCGTCGTGGCGGGGTCAAATACGCAGTATTTT.

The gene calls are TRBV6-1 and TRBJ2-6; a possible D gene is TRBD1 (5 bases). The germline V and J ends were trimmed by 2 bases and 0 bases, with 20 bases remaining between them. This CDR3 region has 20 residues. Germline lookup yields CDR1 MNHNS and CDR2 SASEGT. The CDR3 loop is CASSESVFGHLSSGANVLTF. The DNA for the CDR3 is TGTGCCAGCAGTGAATCCGTTTTCGGACACCTTAGCTCTGGGGCCAACGTCCTGACTTTC.

Here the CDR3 reads CASSYDNLNTEAFF. The CDR3 DNA follows: TGTGCCAGCAGTTACGACAACCTGAACACTGAAGCTTTCTTT. The gene calls are TRBV6-5 and TRBJ1-1; D not certain. CDR1 and CDR2 (germline): MNHEY, SVGAGI. Trimming left V 2 bases short and J 0 bases short, with 7 bases between. The CDR3 has 14 amino acids.

Here the CDR3 DNA reads TGTGCCTGCCAAGGGCCAAGCTCCTACGAGCAGTACTTC. Its protein is CACQGPSSYEQYF. The chain links TRBV30 to TRBJ2-7; D gene ambiguous. V lost 6 bases and J 0 bases, leaving 12 bases between the germline ends. The CDR3 has 13 residues. Germline-derived CDR1 and CDR2 are GTSNPN and SVGIG (reference sequence).